These T cell receptor beta chains were read from a single sample in a study of Graves' ophthalmopathy and Graves' hyperthyroidism. TCRdb recomputed calls from the multiplex PCR reads with MiXCR, one row per CDR3 protein. The sample holds approximately 160,000 distinct CDR3 sequences; 39% are singletons and the top ten take less than 9.5%. The sample was peripheral blood. The receptors here all came from a man aged 30-40 years with Graves' ophthalmopathy. CDR3s leave out the opening cysteine and the closing phenylalanine or tryptophan. D genes are given only for firm matches. Size tells how often a clone was seen (once, few, many) or the class of an expanded clone, and some rows leave it out.

d_gene	v_gene	j_gene	abundance	CDR3aa
.	TRBV7-8	TRBJ1-2	.	ASSLGTTDNVYGYT
.	TRBV5-1	TRBJ1-2	many	ASSPDPGGENGYT
.	TRBV6-1	TRBJ1-5	.	ATNQPQH
TRBD1	TRBV15	TRBJ1-2	many	ATSRDENRGDYGYT
.	TRBV7-3	TRBJ2-7	.	ASSFGPTYEQY
.	TRBV11-3	TRBJ2-7	many	ASSLVLMGEQY
.	TRBV6-5	TRBJ2-7	.	ASSYSSAAYEQY
.	TRBV6-2/TRBV6-3	TRBJ1-6	few	ASSYAQVGNSPLH
TRBD1	TRBV19	TRBJ1-1	many	ASTTGVLNTEAF
.	TRBV20-1	TRBJ1-5	.	SARRLGAERQPQH
.	TRBV6-1	TRBJ2-7	once	ASSPLPTGASHEQY
.	TRBV28	TRBJ1-5	.	ASSQELSNQPQH
.	TRBV28	TRBJ1-2	.	ASKTGLDGYT
.	TRBV24-1	TRBJ1-1	many	ATRSEGVFAEAF
.	TRBV19	TRBJ2-7	many	ASSIGGYEQY
.	TRBV27	TRBJ1-5	.	ASRVRGGLSNQPQH
TRBD2	TRBV20-1	TRBJ2-7	few	SPRVSGRYEQY
TRBD2	TRBV5-1	TRBJ2-5	.	ASSLGLGGLAGDETQY
TRBD1	TRBV6-2/TRBV6-3	TRBJ1-1	.	ASSSTGQMNTEAF
TRBD1	TRBV12-3/TRBV12-4	TRBJ1-1	many	ASRSTGESTEAF
.	TRBV18	TRBJ1-5	many	ASSPRASSEGNQPQH
TRBD1	TRBV6-1	TRBJ2-7	once	ASSAIWTGKVHEQY
TRBD1	TRBV6-2/TRBV6-3	TRBJ2-2	many	ASRAGGANTGELF
TRBD2	TRBV27	TRBJ2-7	many	ASSSLWTSGSLSPYEQY
.	TRBV24-1	TRBJ1-1	.	ATSDRRGSAEAF
.	TRBV19	TRBJ2-5	.	ASSIGGHLQETQY
TRBD1	TRBV18	TRBJ2-5	many	ASSQWTGDAGTQY
TRBD1	TRBV2	TRBJ1-2	.	ASSNGDRSVEDYGYT
.	TRBV24-1	TRBJ1-1	many	ATRRQATPKNTEAF
TRBD1	TRBV6-2/TRBV6-3	TRBJ2-2	.	ASSYSGQDYTGELF
.	TRBV19	TRBJ1-5	.	ASNDPGTPSH
.	TRBV18	TRBJ2-5	many	ASSPPRDYSGQETQY
.	TRBV25-1	TRBJ1-2	.	ASSEYGSYT
TRBD2	TRBV28	TRBJ2-5	.	ASSFPGGQGGQY
.	TRBV12-5	TRBJ1-1	.	ASVLVRDTEAF
TRBD1	TRBV20-1	TRBJ1-1	many	SARQGDTEAF
TRBD1	TRBV12-3/TRBV12-4	TRBJ2-7	many	ASSRDRGDLIDEQY
.	TRBV2	TRBJ1-2	.	ASSGDDSGYT
TRBD2	TRBV5-1	TRBJ2-7	many	ASSLTSGTYEQY
.	TRBV4-3	TRBJ1-2	many	ASSQGQSRSGYT
TRBD1	TRBV2	TRBJ2-5	.	ASSRDRQQETQY
.	TRBV27	TRBJ2-7	.	ASMGGAWSYEQY
TRBD1	TRBV28	TRBJ1-2	many	ASCPGGFYGYT
.	TRBV7-2	TRBJ2-5	once	ASSSETPGETQY
.	TRBV12-3/TRBV12-4	TRBJ1-1	.	ASRSRMNTEAF
.	TRBV4-3	TRBJ1-2	many	ASSPSVWGGYGYT
.	TRBV7-9	TRBJ1-4	.	ASSLAGQNEKLF
.	TRBV6-1	TRBJ2-2	.	ASGGGHGELF